A single sample gave rise to the 32 T cell receptor beta chains below, sequenced in a study of blood T cell repertoires in COVID-19. The table came from immunoSEQ multiplex PCR; TCRdb's copy has only in-frame clones and leaves some out. The sample comprises approximately 120,000 clones, 80% to 90% of which are singletons, and around 1.1% rests with the top ten. The specimen was peripheral blood. Receptors were obtained from a human donor in a cohort sampled during active COVID-19.

This sequence joins TRBV28 and TRBJ2-5, with D tentatively TRBD2 (6 bases). V was trimmed by 6 bases and J by 5 bases, leaving 16 bases between them. This CDR3 has 14 residues. Germline CDR1 reads MDHEN; CDR2 reads SYDVKM. CDR3 DNA: TGTGCCAGCAGGCCCGGGGTACGGGGGGAGACCCAGTACTTC. It yields the protein CASRPGVRGETQYF.

The V gene is TRBV19, the J gene TRBJ1-1; D may be TRBD1 (5 bases). V lost 8 bases and J 5 bases, leaving 15 bases between the germline ends. Per the germline V gene, CDR1 is LNHDA and CDR2 is SQIVND (reference sequence). The CDR3 has 13 amino acids. The CDR3 loop reads CASYELGGTEAFF. CDR3 coding DNA: TGTGCCAGTTACGAGCTGGGGGGGACTGAAGCTTTCTTT.

V is TRBV2 and J is TRBJ1-2, with 8 bases lining up with TRBD1. The CDR3 totals 14 residues. After removal of 6 bases from V and 8 bases from J, the junction contained 11 bases not matched to a gene. Germline V lookup: CDR1 SNHLY, CDR2 FYNNEI. Here the CDR3 DNA reads TGTGCCAGCAGGGCGAGGACAGGGTATTTCGGCTACACCTTC. Translated: CASRARTGYFGYTF. Full variable domain (missing parts from reference TRBV2 and TRBJ1-2): EPEVTQTPSHQVTQMGQEVILRCVPISNHLYFYWYRQILGQKVEFLVSFYNNEISEKSEIFDDQFSVERPDGSNFTLKIRSTKLEDSAMYFCASRARTGYFGYTFGSGTRLTVV.

The rearrangement uses TRBV9 and TRBJ2-1; TRBD2 matches 9 bases. The CDR3 contains 19 residues. V dropped 4 bases and J dropped 5; count of bases not matched to a gene: 19. Per the germline V gene, CDR1 is SGDLS and CDR2 is YYNGEE. The CDR3 DNA reads as TGTGCCAGCAGCTCCCGTTCATTTGCGGCGGGAGGGCCAAACAATGAGCAGTTCTTC. Its protein is CASSSRSFAAGGPNNEQFF.

The chain recombines TRBV2 with TRBJ2-3; 10 bases fit TRBD2. After removal of 6 bases from V and 2 bases from J, the junction contained 8 bases not matched to a gene. Germline V lookup: CDR1 SNHLY, CDR2 FYNNEI. This CDR3 contains 16 residues. The CDR3 DNA follows: TGTGCCAGCAGGCATCTAGCGGGGGCGGACACAGATACGCAGTATTTT. Translating it yields CASRHLAGADTDTQYF.

The rearrangement joins TRBV4-1 to TRBJ1-2; 9 nucleotides line up with TRBD1. J lost 3 bases, V lost 2 bases, and 7 bases had no gene match. Germline CDR1 reads MGHRA; CDR2 reads YSYEKL. The CDR3 spans 16 residues. The DNA of the CDR3 is TGCGCCAGCAGCCAAAAGGGACAGGGCGGAGACTATGGCTACACCTTC. Amino acids: CASSQKGQGGDYGYTF.

The chain joins TRBV10-3 to TRBJ2-7, with D possibly TRBD1 on 5 matching bases. The CDR3 loop spans 13 amino acids. The V gene's germline CDR1 is ENHRY and CDR2 SYGVKD. V lost 3 bases and J 2 bases, leaving 8 bases between the germline ends. Written as DNA, the CDR3 is TGTGCCATCAGTGAAGGGGCCACCTACGAGCAGTACTTC. It yields the protein CAISEGATYEQYF.

V gene TRBV7-2 combines with J gene TRBJ1-3, with D possibly TRBD1 on 6 matching bases. The CDR3 is 15 residues long. V was shortened by 2 bases and J by 7 bases, with 15 bases between the two germline ends. Germline V CDR1 and CDR2: SGHTA, FQGNSA. The CDR3 sequence: CASSLIPGVWNTIYF. CDR3 sequence (DNA): TGTGCCAGCAGCTTAATTCCAGGGGTCTGGAACACCATATATTTT.

This rearrangement joins TRBV16 to TRBJ1-5; TRBD1 matches at 7 bases. CDR1 KGHSY and CDR2 FQNENV come from the germline V gene. The CDR3 spans 18 residues. Unmatched junction bases numbered 14, after V lost 5 bases and J lost 1 base. The CDR3 coding sequence is TGTGCCAGCAGCGCCCGGGACAGAGGGGGTTGGAGCAATCAGCCCCAGCATTTT. It is translated as CASSARDRGGWSNQPQHF. Full variable domain (rest looked up from reference TRBV16 and TRBJ1-5): GEEVAQTPKHLVRGEGQKAKLYCAPIKGHSYVFWYQQVLKNEFKFLISFQNENVFDETGMPKERFSAKCLPNSPCSLEIQATKLEDSAVYFCASSARDRGGWSNQPQHFGDGTRLSIL.

The chain is built from TRBV4-1 and TRBJ2-7; 7 positions match TRBD2. V lost 0 bases, J lost 6 bases, and 8 bases stayed unmatched. Germline lookup yields CDR1 MGHRA and CDR2 YSYEKL. The CDR3 is made up of 15 amino acids. The CDR3 DNA sequence: TGCGCCAGCAGCCAAGATCGGGCGGCTAGCGGCGAGCAGTACTTC. This gives the protein CASSQDRAASGEQYF.

V usage is TRBV19 and J usage is TRBJ2-1; a possible D gene is TRBD1 (5 bases). The CDR3 has 15 amino acids. Germline CDR1 is LNHDA and CDR2 is SQIVND (reference sequence). Trimming took 1 base from V and 8 from J, leaving 15 bases between them. This CDR3 reads CASSIVTDNRYEQFF. The DNA of the CDR3 is TGTGCCAGTAGTATAGTTACGGACAATCGTTATGAGCAGTTCTTC.

This chain uses TRBV12-3 or TRBV12-4 with TRBJ2-7; weak D call: TRBD1 (5 bases). The length of the CDR3 is 13 residues. Trimming cost V 3 bases and J 6 bases, with 12 bases left between them. The CDR3 reads CASSFSRAAEQYF. CDR3 sequence (DNA): TGTGCCAGCAGTTTTTCCAGGGCAGCCGAGCAGTACTTC.

The chain employs TRBV15 and TRBJ1-5; weak D call: TRBD1 (5 bases). The germline CDR1 and CDR2 sequences are LNHNV and YYDKDF (reference sequence). V was cut by 5 bases and J by 4 bases, with 15 bases left in between. The length of the CDR3 is 15 residues. The CDR3 reads CATSLSRARNQPQHF. In nucleotides, the CDR3 is TGTGCCACCAGCCTAAGCAGGGCCAGGAATCAGCCCCAGCATTTT.

This clone was seen only a few times. V gene TRBV19 combines with J gene TRBJ1-5; D not certain. The CDR3 sequence is 14 residues long. Trimming took 7 bases from V and 7 from J, leaving 17 bases between them. CDR1 LNHDA and CDR2 SQIVND come from the germline V gene (reference sequence). CDR3 protein: CASTIPQLGQPQHF. CDR3 bases: TGTGCCAGTACCATCCCACAGCTCGGCCAGCCCCAGCATTTT.

This chain uses TRBV5-1 with TRBJ2-3; TRBD2 matches 14 bases. The length of the CDR3 is 16 residues. V lost 7 bases, J lost 3 bases, and 7 bases stayed unmatched. The germline CDR1 and CDR2 sequences are SGHRS and YFSETQ. CDR3 residues: CASGRLAGGSTDTQYF. The CDR3 DNA reads as TGCGCCAGCGGCAGACTAGCGGGAGGGTCGACAGATACGCAGTATTTT.

V usage is TRBV2 and J usage is TRBJ1-1; D remains ambiguous. The CDR3 totals 11 residues. The V end lost 9 bases, the J end lost 5 bases, and 10 bases lay between the germline ends. Germline loops: CDR1 SNHLY, CDR2 FYNNEI. CDR3 region: CASQAGTEAFF. In nucleotides, the CDR3 is TGTGCCAGTCAAGCGGGGACTGAAGCTTTCTTT.

The chain has TRBV18 and TRBJ1-1; 9 nucleotides agree with TRBD1. The CDR3 extends over 15 amino acids. The ends lost 5 bases at V and 5 bases at J; junction bases unmatched: 9. Germline assignment: CDR1 KGHSH and CDR2 LQKENI. The CDR3 loop reads CASSGDRGRFTEAFF. The CDR3 DNA reads TGTGCCAGCTCAGGAGACAGGGGGAGGTTTACTGAAGCTTTCTTT.

The chain employs TRBV10-1 and TRBJ2-2; maybe TRBD2 (5 bases). Germline CDR1 WNHNN, CDR2 SYGVQD (reference sequence). There are 13 residues in the CDR3. With 6 bases removed from V and 0 bases from J, the gap between germline ends came to 5 bases. The CDR3 nucleotides are TGCGCCAGCAGGGGAGCGAACACCGGGGAGCTGTTTTTT. It yields the protein CASRGANTGELFF.

The chain joins TRBV6-5 to TRBJ1-2; D possibly corresponds to TRBD1 (5 bases). With 2 bases removed from V and 5 bases from J, the gap between germline ends came to 15 bases. Germline V gene data show CDR1 as MNHEY and CDR2 as SVGAGI. The CDR3 consists of 15 residues. The DNA of the CDR3 is TGTGCCAGCAGTTACCTACCGGGGGGTGGATATGGCTACACCTTC. Translating gives CASSYLPGGGYGYTF.

The chain is built from TRBV19 and TRBJ2-7; a weak D match, TRBD1 (5 bases). The germline gives CDR1 LNHDA, CDR2 SQIVND (reference sequence). Trimming stripped 6 bases from V and 0 bases from J, with 9 bases between. This CDR3 comprises 13 residues. The CDR3 sequence: CASRPGHSYEQYF. CDR3 DNA sequence: TGTGCCAGTAGACCAGGGCACTCCTACGAGCAGTACTTC.

This clone came up once. This chain connects TRBV15 to TRBJ1-1, with a tentative D call TRBD1 (5 bases). CDR1 and CDR2 (germline): LNHNV, YYDKDF (reference sequence). The length of the CDR3 is 14 residues. V was shortened by 0 bases and J by 8 bases, with 13 bases between the two germline ends. CDR3 coding DNA: TGTGCCACCAGCAGAGATCGCAGGGCCTTAGAAGCTTTCTTT. This encodes CATSRDRRALEAFF.

The chain uses TRBV10-3 and TRBJ1-2; 7 positions match TRBD1. The V and J ends lost 6 bases and 3 bases, in that order; junction bases with no gene match: 7. The CDR3 is 14 amino acids. Per the germline V gene, CDR1 is ENHRY and CDR2 is SYGVKD. As DNA, the CDR3 is TGTGCCATCAGCCGACAGGGTCGGGACTATGGCTACACCTTC. As protein: CAISRQGRDYGYTF.

This chain connects TRBV5-1 to TRBJ2-7; D gene ambiguous. The CDR3 length is 13 residues. V lost 0 bases to trimming and J lost 6 bases, with 10 bases between them. Germline CDR1 is SGHRS and CDR2 is YFSETQ. For the CDR3, the DNA is TGCGCCAGCAGCTTGGTAATCTCCGGCGAGCAGTACTTC. As protein: CASSLVISGEQYF. The full variable domain, in which reference TRBV5-1 and TRBJ2-7 provide the parts outside the CDR3, is KAGVTQTPRYLIKTRGQQVTLSCSPISGHRSVSWYQQTPGQGLQFLFEYFSETQRNKGNFPGRFSGRQFSNSRSEMNVSTLELGDSALYLCASSLVISGEQYFGPGTRLTVT.

V gene TRBV4-1 combines with J gene TRBJ2-5, with TRBD2 as a possible D gene (6 bases). The CDR3 runs 14 residues. V was cut by 5 bases and J by 3 bases, with 13 bases left in between. Germline CDR1 is MGHRA and CDR2 is YSYEKL. Here the CDR3 reads CASSGVTGEETQYF. CDR3 bases: TGCGCCAGCAGCGGAGTTACGGGGGAAGAGACCCAGTACTTC.

CDR3: CASSDLALAGGEEQYF. As DNA, the CDR3 is TGTGCCAGCAGTGATCTAGCACTAGCGGGGGGGGAGGAGCAGTACTTC. The rearrangement links TRBV6-1 to TRBJ2-7; 13 positions match TRBD2. Trimming cost V 3 bases and J 7 bases; bases outside gene matches: 9. Germline V gene lookup returns CDR1 MNHNS and CDR2 SASEGT. The CDR3 has 16 amino acids.

The V and J genes are TRBV15 and TRBJ1-1, with a possible D match to TRBD1 (5 bases). CDR3 length equals 15 residues. V was shortened by 0 bases and J by 4 bases, with 12 bases between the two germline ends. The germline V gene has CDR1 LNHNV and CDR2 YYDKDF (reference sequence). The chain's CDR3 is CATSRDAKTGTEAFF. The DNA of the CDR3 is TGTGCCACCAGCAGAGATGCCAAAACAGGCACTGAAGCTTTCTTT.

The table lists this clone with a few counts. The DNA for the CDR3 is TGTGCTAGTGGTTTGGGGACAGGGCCGGCCGGGGAGCTGTTTTTT. It encodes CASGLGTGPAGELFF. The genes are TRBV12-5 and TRBJ2-2, with 8 bases matching TRBD1. The CDR3 covers 15 residues. The germline gives CDR1 LGHNT, CDR2 FRNRAP. V dropped 1 base and J dropped 6; count of bases not matched to a gene: 4. Using reference TRBV12-5 and TRBJ2-2 for the parts outside the CDR3, the full variable domain is DARVTQTPRHKVTEMGQEVTMRCQPILGHNTVFWYRQTMMQGLELLAYFRNRAPLDDSGMPKDRFSAEMPDATLATLKIQPSEPRDSAVYFCASGLGTGPAGELFFGEGSRLTVL.

This chain connects TRBV6-5 to TRBJ1-2; D is unresolved. V was pared by 7 bases and J by 1 base, with 10 bases between. The CDR3 extends over 13 amino acids. In germline, CDR1 is MNHEY, CDR2 SVGAGI. For the CDR3, the DNA is TGTGCCAGCACCCGAGGGATTAACTATGGCTACACCTTC. It translates to CASTRGINYGYTF.

The chain is built from TRBV28 and TRBJ2-7; 10 bases match TRBD1. The ends lost 2 bases at V and 4 bases at J; junction bases unmatched: 8. Germline loops: CDR1 MDHEN, CDR2 SYDVKM. The length of the CDR3 is 16 residues. This CDR3 reads CASSLPGTGDRYEQYF. In DNA form, the CDR3 reads TGTGCCAGCAGTTTACCCGGGACAGGGGATCGGTACGAGCAGTACTTC.

The chain recombines TRBV5-1 with TRBJ1-2, with 10 nucleotides matching TRBD1. The CDR3 sequence is 14 residues long. The junction had 2 bases not matched to a gene; V was cut back by 0 bases and J by 6 bases. Germline loops: CDR1 SGHRS, CDR2 YFSETQ. CDR3 sequence reads: CASSLAGTGDGYTF. CDR3 coding DNA: TGCGCCAGCAGCTTGGCCGGGACAGGGGATGGCTACACCTTC.

This chain connects TRBV27 to TRBJ2-7; TRBD1 aligns across 9 bases. This CDR3 is built from 16 residues. The V gene end was trimmed by 3 bases and the J gene end by 3 bases; junction bases not matched to a gene: 9. CDR1 MNHEY and CDR2 SMNVEV come from the germline V gene (reference sequence). The CDR3 nucleotides read TGTGCCAGCAGTTTGCCCGTGGGGACAGGGTACTACGAGCAGTACTTC. It yields the protein CASSLPVGTGYYEQYF.

The V call is TRBV12-3 or TRBV12-4, the J call TRBJ2-5; D is uncertain. V shed 3 bases and J shed 5 bases, with 4 bases lying between them. The CDR3 length is 11 residues. The CDR3 DNA reads TGTGCCAGCAGTTTCCTCGAGACCCAGTACTTC. Its protein is CASSFLETQYF.